What follows describes a single T cell receptor (beta chain). Its matching antigen is unknown. These data come from a study of T cell repertoires in cytomegalovirus infection. In the study overall: In public TCR beta signatures, there were indications of both CMV infection and matching HLA type.

TCRdb reprocessed the reads via MiXCR and lists one record per CDR3 protein. Here the sample spans 700,000 to 950,000 distinct CDR3 sequences, approximately 30% being singletons. Overall study findings and caveats: The ex vivo response was dominated by HLA-C-restricted CMV-specific TCR beta clonotypes.

The CDR3 is 17 amino acids. The J segment lost 5 bases and the V segment lost 1 base, leaving 13 bases of the junction unmatched. Germline V gene lookup returns CDR1 SGHRS and CDR2 YFSETQ. This TCR was recovered from a human donor in good health (CMV status not recorded). Some clones in this sample may be carry-over from other donors' samples. The starting material was cultured CD8+ T cells from PBMCs, obtained from culture after CMV antigen stimulation. The gene calls are TRBV5-1 and TRBJ1-2; 8 nucleotides line up with TRBD1. The DNA for the CDR3 is TGCGCCAGCAGCTTGAAACTAGGACAGGGAGGTGTATATGGCTACACCTTC. Its protein is CASSLKLGQGGVYGYTF.